Each of the 24 T cell receptor beta chains below was sequenced from the same sample in a study of beta chain features in type 1 diabetes. Investigators reverse transcribed all isolated RNA, so they sequenced expressed TCRB transcripts. Sequenced by immunoSEQ multiplex PCR; TCRdb stores in-frame clones only, minus some. The sample yields about 370,000 clones, roughly 16% seen once. Sequencing was carried out using naive CD4+ T cells from blood. These receptors originate from a woman between 18 and 29 years old in good health.

The CDR3 nucleotides read TGCGCCAGCAGCTTGGTCTCTAGCGGGAGTGAGACCCAGTACTTC. Its protein product is CASSLVSSGSETQYF. The J gene is TRBJ2-5, the V gene TRBV5-1; TRBD2 matches 10 bases. From germline, CDR1 is SGHRS and CDR2 YFSETQ. This CDR3 comprises 15 residues. V gave up 0 bases and J gave up 5 bases; unmatched junction bases: 4. Complete variable domain (other parts from reference TRBV5-1 and TRBJ2-5): KAGVTQTPRYLIKTRGQQVTLSCSPISGHRSVSWYQQTPGQGLQFLFEYFSETQRNKGNFPGRFSGRQFSNSRSEMNVSTLELGDSALYLCASSLVSSGSETQYFGPGTRLLVL.

This clone was observed a few times. The CDR3 protein is CAWTTGTTNYEQYF. CDR3 coding DNA: TGTGCCTGGACAACCGGGACTACGAACTACGAGCAGTACTTC. The V gene is TRBV30, the J gene TRBJ2-7, with 7 bases matching TRBD2. Germline-derived CDR1 and CDR2 are GTSNPN and SVGIG (reference sequence). The ends lost 4 bases at V and 3 bases at J; junction bases unmatched: 9. The CDR3 length is 14 residues.

This chain links TRBV6-1 with TRBJ2-3; D uncertain. This CDR3 has 11 amino acids. Germline values: CDR1 MNHNS, CDR2 SASEGT. The V end was cut by 8 bases, the J end by 3 bases, with 6 bases between. CDR3 sequence (DNA): TGTGCCAGCCACTTGACAGATACGCAGTATTTT. Its translation is CASHLTDTQYF.

V gene TRBV5-1 combines with J gene TRBJ2-2; TRBD1 agrees at 8 bases. The germline V gene encodes CDR1 SGHRS and CDR2 YFSETQ. V lost 7 bases to trimming and J lost 0 bases; unmatched junction nucleotides: 5. This CDR3 comprises 15 residues. The CDR3 spells CASDRGAANTGELFF. For the CDR3, the DNA is TGCGCCAGCGACAGGGGCGCTGCGAACACCGGGGAGCTGTTTTTT.

A few counts support this clone. This chain connects TRBV29-1 to TRBJ2-7; 14 bases agree with TRBD2. V shed 5 bases and J 0 bases; nucleotides not matched to a gene: 3. The V gene's germline CDR1 is SQVTM and CDR2 ANQGSEA. The CDR3 has 15 amino acids. The CDR3 loop reads CSVTGTSGSSYEQYF. The DNA for the CDR3 is TGCAGCGTTACCGGGACTAGCGGGAGCTCCTACGAGCAGTACTTC.

The V gene is TRBV27, the J gene TRBJ2-1; the match to TRBD1 covers 8 bases. This CDR3 is built from 16 residues. Trimming at V came to 3 bases and at J to 4 bases, leaving 8 bases not matched to a gene. CDR1 is MNHEY, CDR2 SMNVEV, per germline (reference sequence). CDR3 in DNA: TGTGCCAGCAGTTTCTTCGACAGGGGACCATACAATGAGCAGTTCTTC. Amino acids: CASSFFDRGPYNEQFF.

Points on this clone: This specimen includes other DNA sequences encoding the same CDR3. The chain has TRBV30 and TRBJ1-1; D unclear. The V gene's germline CDR1 is GTSNPN and CDR2 SVGIG (reference sequence). Trimming pared 3 bases from V and 4 bases from J, leaving 6 bases between. The CDR3 loop spans 11 amino acids. The CDR3 loop reads CAWSRVTEAFF. In DNA, the CDR3 is TGTGCCTGGAGCCGGGTCACTGAAGCTTTCTTT.

This clone was counted between two and nine times. V usage is TRBV30 and J usage is TRBJ2-7; D possibly corresponds to TRBD1 (6 bases). The germline V and J ends were trimmed by 2 bases and 2 bases, with 13 bases remaining between them. Germline V gene data show CDR1 as GTSNPN and CDR2 as SVGIG (reference sequence). The CDR3 consists of 14 residues. Here the CDR3 DNA reads TGTGCCTGGAGTCCCGGGACACAAACCTACGAGCAGTACTTC. Amino acid sequence: CAWSPGTQTYEQYF. The full variable domain, with the rest looked up from reference TRBV30 and TRBJ2-7, is SQTIHQWPATLVQPVGSPLSLECTVEGTSNPNLYWYRQAAGRGLQLLFYSVGIGQISSEVPQNLSASRPQDRQFILSSKKLLLSDSGFYLCAWSPGTQTYEQYFGPGTRLTVT.

This clone occurred a few times. The V gene is TRBV30, the J gene TRBJ1-4; D remains ambiguous. V was cut by 3 bases and J by 4 bases, with 3 bases left in between. Germline V CDR1 and CDR2: GTSNPN, SVGIG (reference sequence). The CDR3 extends over 11 amino acids. The CDR3 spells CAWSNNEKLFF. The DNA for the CDR3 is TGTGCCTGGAGCAATAATGAAAAACTGTTTTTT.

The V and J genes are TRBV9 and TRBJ1-1; D is unclear. The V gene's germline CDR1 is SGDLS and CDR2 YYNGEE. The CDR3 covers 16 residues. Trimming stripped 0 bases from V and 0 bases from J, with 12 bases between. The CDR3 protein is CASSVGPVQVNTEAFF. Here the CDR3 DNA reads TGTGCCAGCAGCGTAGGGCCGGTTCAGGTGAACACTGAAGCTTTCTTT. Using reference TRBV9 and TRBJ1-1 for the parts outside the CDR3, the full variable domain is DSGVTQTPKHLITATGQRVTLRCSPRSGDLSVYWYQQSLDQGLQFLIQYYNGEERAKGNILERFSAQQFPDLHSELNLSSLELGDSALYFCASSVGPVQVNTEAFFGQGTRLTVV.

This clone has more than one count but fewer than ten. The chain uses TRBV6-5 and TRBJ2-7; TRBD2 matches 11 bases. With 5 bases clipped from V and 2 bases from J, the junction kept 5 bases outside the gene matches. Germline V gene data show CDR1 as MNHEY and CDR2 as SVGAGI. This CDR3 has 15 amino acids. DNA for the CDR3: TGTGCCAGCAGTACGGGGACTAGCGGCACCTACGAGCAGTACTTC. It translates to CASSTGTSGTYEQYF.

The chain is built from TRBV5-4 and TRBJ1-1; possible D gene TRBD1, 6 bases. The CDR3 totals 14 residues. V lost 1 base and J lost 6, with 13 bases in between. CDR1 is SGHNT and CDR2 is YYREEE in the germline V gene (reference sequence). CDR3 sequence (DNA): TGTGCCAGCAGCTTGCAACAGGGAAGGTCTGAAGCTTTCTTT. This translates into CASSLQQGRSEAFF.

V usage is TRBV4-3 and J usage is TRBJ2-3, with 7 positions matching TRBD1. The CDR3 totals 15 residues. Germline V lookup: CDR1 LGHNA, CDR2 YSLEER. V trimming: 4 bases; J trimming: 2 bases; junction bases outside the gene matches: 6. The CDR3 loop is CASSRGGESTDTQYF. CDR3 in DNA: TGCGCCAGCAGCCGAGGGGGCGAATCCACAGATACGCAGTATTTT.

This chain's CDR3 is CASSIDRARETVNEQFF. The CDR3 region has the DNA TGTGCCAGTAGTATAGATAGGGCGCGGGAGACGGTCAATGAGCAGTTCTTC. The V gene is TRBV19, the J gene TRBJ2-1, with 7 bases aligning to TRBD2. Germline loops: CDR1 LNHDA, CDR2 SQIVND (reference sequence). The CDR3 covers 17 residues. Trimming cost V 0 bases and J 6 bases; bases outside gene matches: 11.

In this sample, this clone turned up a few times. The gene calls are TRBV7-2 and TRBJ2-7, with D maybe TRBD2 (5 bases). CDR1 is SGHTA and CDR2 is FQGNSA in the germline V gene. The V and J ends lost 4 bases and 9 bases respectively, with 10 bases between them. This CDR3 has 11 residues. CDR3 in amino acids: CASSSGLLQYF. The CDR3 nucleotides are TGTGCCAGCAGCTCCGGACTCCTGCAGTACTTC.

This sequence joins TRBV5-6 and TRBJ1-5; a possible D gene is TRBD1 (6 bases). The CDR3 contains 16 residues. CDR1 SGHDT and CDR2 YYEEEE come from the germline V gene. V lost 0 bases, J lost 7 bases, and 17 bases lay in between. The CDR3 coding sequence is TGTGCCAGCAGCTTGGGGCCAGGGGTAGATCGGCAGCCCCAGCATTTT. Amino acids: CASSLGPGVDRQPQHF.

The gene calls are TRBV28 and TRBJ2-7; 7 bases line up with TRBD1. Germline V gene data show CDR1 as MDHEN and CDR2 as SYDVKM. V trimming: 6 bases; J trimming: 1 base; junction bases outside the gene matches: 6. This CDR3 spans 14 amino acids. The CDR3 DNA reads TGTGCCAGCAGATCGATGACAGGGTCCTACGAGCAGTACTTC. Translating it yields CASRSMTGSYEQYF.

The rearrangement links TRBV30 to TRBJ2-3, with D possibly matching TRBD1 (6 bases). V was trimmed by 5 bases and J by 0 bases, leaving 18 bases between them. This CDR3 is built from 16 residues. CDR1 and CDR2 from the germline V gene are GTSNPN and SVGIG (reference sequence). DNA of the CDR3: TGTGCCTGGGCCCCTTGGGGAACAGGGAGCACAGATACGCAGTATTTT. Translated, it gives CAWAPWGTGSTDTQYF.

The chain is built from TRBV2 and TRBJ2-1, with D hard to call. CDR3 length: 14 amino acids. Trimming left V 6 bases short and J 5 bases short, with 14 bases between. In germline, CDR1 is SNHLY, CDR2 FYNNEI. The CDR3 coding sequence is TGTGCCAGCAGACCCACAGAAATCAACAATGAGCAGTTCTTC. Protein sequence: CASRPTEINNEQFF.

The chain links TRBV12-5 to TRBJ2-1, with D maybe TRBD2 (6 bases). This CDR3 region has 15 residues. Per germline, CDR1 LGHNT and CDR2 FRNRAP. V was pared by 5 bases and J by 7 bases, with 18 bases between. The CDR3 region is CASGPPGLVGNEQFF. CDR3 coding DNA: TGTGCTAGTGGTCCGCCGGGACTGGTCGGAAATGAGCAGTTCTTC.

The chain employs TRBV29-1 and TRBJ1-4; 7 bases fit TRBD1. The CDR3 consists of 15 residues. Germline trimming cut 2 bases from V and 7 bases from J; bases unmatched to any gene: 10. Germline CDR1 reads SQVTM; CDR2 reads ANQGSEA. CDR3 protein: CSVESRGTVGEKLFF. DNA of the CDR3: TGCAGCGTTGAATCTAGGGGGACAGTAGGTGAAAAACTGTTTTTT.

The sample holds a few counts of this clone. This chain links TRBV28 with TRBJ1-2; 7 bases align to TRBD1. Per the germline V gene, CDR1 is MDHEN and CDR2 is SYDVKM. Trimming at V came to 5 bases and at J to 8 bases, leaving 8 bases not matched to a gene. CDR3 length: 13 residues. The CDR3 nucleotides are TGTGCCAGCAGTCCTGGGACAGATCGGGGCTACACCTTC. Protein product: CASSPGTDRGYTF.

There are a few counts of this clone. The rearrangement uses TRBV10-2 and TRBJ2-7; 11 bases fit TRBD2. The CDR3 length is 15 residues. V shed 3 bases, J shed 3 bases, and the junction held 4 bases outside the gene matches. Germline CDR1 WSHSY, CDR2 SAAADI. Here the CDR3 DNA reads TGCGCCAGCAGTGAAGCACTAGCGGGAGTCTACGAGCAGTACTTC. It yields the protein CASSEALAGVYEQYF.

This clone occurred a few times. The genes are TRBV29-1 and TRBJ2-7, with a weak D call TRBD1 (6 bases). Germline V CDR1 and CDR2: SQVTM, ANQGSEA. The CDR3 length is 12 residues. Deletions cut 6 bases from V and 7 bases from J, with 16 bases between. The CDR3 protein is CSVATGSPEQYF. The CDR3, as DNA: TGCAGCGTGGCGACAGGTTCTCCTGAGCAGTACTTC.